This T cell receptor beta chain was observed in a study of monozygotic twins with inflammatory bowel disease (dated by TCRdb to about 2019). For the study in its entirety: In total, approximately 30 monozygotic twin pairs made up the full study: 19 Danish pairs, all IBD-discordant, plus nine German pairs, of which four were IBD-concordant and five were IBD-discordant. The search for disease-associated traits relied mainly on comparing IBD patients with their genetically identical healthy co-twins within discordant pairs. Each individual had, on average, about 151 000 unique TCRalpha sequences and 181 000 unique TCRbeta sequences available for analysis.

From each donor, a roughly 2.5 ml peripheral blood sample was collected into PAXgene tubes and stored at -80 degrees C. Without any T cell sorting, total RNA was extracted from whole blood using the PAXgene blood miRNA kit on an automated QIAcube. Peripheral blood from monozygotic twin pairs who were concordant or discordant for inflammatory bowel disease underwent deep TCRalpha and TCRbeta repertoire profiling using unique molecular barcoding. Smoking habits were recorded for all twin pairs, with individuals classified as current, former or never smokers. The method was 5' RACE. The input for every TCR library was 3500 ng of total RNA. For each sample, cDNA was synthesized in eight separate reactions using SMARTScribe reverse transcriptase. During cDNA synthesis, template switching introduced unique molecular identifiers that contained a 6-nucleotide sample barcode. Amplification of TCRalpha and TCRbeta cDNA involved two nested PCRs of about 15 and 9 cycles, and each PCR was followed by bead purification. Before amplification, the cDNA was both treated with uracil DNA-glycosylase and purified with the QIAquick PCR purification kit. The second PCR added Illumina TruSeq-compatible adapters along with sample-specific barcodes. TapeStation and Qubit were used to check library quality and concentration, and around 5.2 ng of each library went into the pool. The pooled libraries were sequenced with 2 x 100 bp reads and custom sequencing primers on an Illumina HiSeq2500 single-index Rapid Run. The authors processed their data as follows. MiGEC version 1.2.6 was used for UMI-based consensus assembly to correct PCR and sequencing errors. V(D)J alignment, clonotype assembly and CDR3 extraction were performed with MiXCR version 2.1.1. Gene usage, clonotype sharing and MAIT/NKT TCR abundance were normalised by analysing the top 1000, 10 000 and 20 000 clonotypes per sample. Diversity was computed as the inverse Simpson index with the vegan R package after downsampling to 27 000 UMIs. Paired Mann-Whitney U tests were applied to discordant twin pairs, and Benjamini-Hochberg correction was used for multiple testing. After TCRdb reprocessed the reads, each CDR3 protein sequence was kept as one row, without DNA. TCRdb assigned the V and J calls; the authors' analysis was not used. This sample's table carries approximately 160,000 distinct CDR3 sequences. Around 7% of the sample is taken by the ten largest.

General findings and caveats noted by the study authors: Distinction between different T cell subtypes could not be achieved in the analysis. Concordant and discordant twins showed no difference in repertoire similarity, possibly because of limited statistical power. Differing immunosuppressive treatments among patients may have added background noise and inter-individual variability to the repertoires. TCRbeta repertoire diversity, by inverse Simpson index, was decreased in IBD patients compared with their healthy co-twins. The results gave no support for a single strong signal or clonotype linked to IBD. IBD patients shared fewer clonotypes with other individuals than healthy twins did, most markedly in patients showing signs of disease activity.

Comments on this clonotype: The antigen this receptor binds is unknown.

The germline V gene yields MGHRA for CDR1 and YSYEKL for CDR2. From its cysteine to its phenylalanine, the CDR3 spans 14 amino acids. No DNA sequence is on record. The sequencing sample was made of blood. The V and J genes are TRBV4-1 and TRBJ1-1. This receptor was identified in a human donor with ulcerative colitis or Crohn's disease, or a healthy co-twin of an affected twin (not recorded which). CDR3 loop: CASSQESMNTEAFF.